This entry concerns a single T cell receptor beta chain. The data were taken from a study of glioma-infiltrating T cells. Using RNA template, CDR3s of TCR alpha and beta were amplified with iRepertoire arm-PCR. MiXCR was run by TCRdb on the multiplex PCR reads, yielding one entry per CDR3 protein. The table has over 70,000 distinct CDR3 sequences, 23% seen once; the top ten hold 6.7%. The CDR3 runs 14 residues. Losses at the gene ends were 1 base for V and 4 bases for J; bases not matched to a gene: 5. CDR1 DFQATT and CDR2 SNEGSKA come from the germline V gene (reference sequence). The sequenced sample consisted of glioma tissue, nonneoplastic brain tissue, or PBMCs (not recorded which). The rearrangement joins TRBV20-1 to TRBJ2-3, with 7 bases aligning to TRBD1. The source of this sequence is a human donor with low-grade glioma or glioblastoma, undergoing nonglioma brain surgery, or in good health (not recorded which). For the CDR3, the DNA is TGCAGTGCTAGAGGCTGGCAGGGGGCAGATACGCAGTATTTT. As protein: CSARGWQGADTQYF.